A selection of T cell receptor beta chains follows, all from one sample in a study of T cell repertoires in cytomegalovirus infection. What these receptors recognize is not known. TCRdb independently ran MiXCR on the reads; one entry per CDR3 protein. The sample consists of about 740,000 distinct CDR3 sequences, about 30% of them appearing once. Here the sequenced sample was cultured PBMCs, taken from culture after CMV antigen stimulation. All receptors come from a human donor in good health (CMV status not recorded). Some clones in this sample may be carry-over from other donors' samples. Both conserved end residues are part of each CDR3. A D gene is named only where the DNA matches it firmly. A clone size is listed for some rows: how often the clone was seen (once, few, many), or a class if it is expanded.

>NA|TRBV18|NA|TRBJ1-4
CASSPETGLEKLFF
TGTGCCAGCTCACCGGAGACAGGACTTGAAAAACTGTTTTTT
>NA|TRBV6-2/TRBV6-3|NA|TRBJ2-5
CASSYSKSSMQETQYF
TGTGCCAGCAGTTACTCGAAGTCTAGCATGCAAGAGACCCAGTACTTC
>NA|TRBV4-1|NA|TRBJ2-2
CASSSYRNPGELFF
TGCGCCAGCAGCTCGTACAGGAATCCGGGGGAGCTGTTTTTT
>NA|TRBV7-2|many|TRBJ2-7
CASSPQMGAGRSYEQYF
TGTGCCAGCAGCCCTCAGATGGGCGCAGGGCGGTCCTACGAGCAGTACTTC
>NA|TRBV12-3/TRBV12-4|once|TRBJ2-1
CASSPREALVRVNPYNEQFF
TGTGCCAGCAGCCCAAGGGAGGCCCTGGTCCGGGTTAACCCCTACAATGAGCAGTTCTTC
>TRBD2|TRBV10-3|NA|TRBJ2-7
CAIGGGLGEQYF
TGTGCCATCGGGGGGGGACTCGGCGAGCAGTACTTC
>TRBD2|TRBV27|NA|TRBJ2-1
CASNLAGVDNEQFF
TGTGCCAGTAATTTAGCGGGAGTAGACAATGAGCAGTTCTTC
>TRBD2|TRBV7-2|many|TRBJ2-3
CASSLGTSGETDTQYF
TGTGCCAGCAGCTTGGGGACTAGCGGTGAAACAGATACGCAGTATTTT
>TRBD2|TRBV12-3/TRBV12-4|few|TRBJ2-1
CATCGGASYNEQFF
TGTGCCACCTGCGGGGGGGCCTCCTACAATGAGCAGTTCTTC
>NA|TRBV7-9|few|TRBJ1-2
CASSQSRFGQEIYGYTF
TGTGCCAGCAGCCAGAGTCGATTTGGCCAGGAGATCTATGGCTACACCTTC
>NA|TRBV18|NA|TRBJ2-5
CASSATPPGQHSQETQYF
TGTGCCAGCTCAGCCACCCCTCCCGGACAACATTCCCAAGAGACCCAGTACTTC
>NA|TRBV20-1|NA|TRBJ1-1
CSATPVAAEAFF
TGCAGTGCTACACCAGTGGCCGCTGAAGCTTTCTTT
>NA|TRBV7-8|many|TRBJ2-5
CASSLEAGSRETQYF
TGTGCCAGCAGCTTAGAGGCGGGGTCACGGGAGACCCAGTACTTC
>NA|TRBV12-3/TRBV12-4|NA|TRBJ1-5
CASSIDGGAYQPQHF
TGTGCCAGCAGTATCGACGGTGGAGCCTATCAGCCCCAGCATTTT
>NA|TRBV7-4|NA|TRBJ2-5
CASSPATLLAIGVEETQYF
TGTGCCAGCAGCCCCGCGACACTCCTGGCTATTGGTGTAGAGGAGACCCAGTACTTC
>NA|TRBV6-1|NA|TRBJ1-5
CASSEPTGYSNQPQHF
TGTGCCAGCAGTGAACCTACAGGGTATAGCAATCAGCCCCAGCATTTT
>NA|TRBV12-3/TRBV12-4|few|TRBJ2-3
CASSPRQSRSTDTQYF
TGTGCCAGCAGTCCCCGACAGTCACGAAGCACAGATACGCAGTATTTT
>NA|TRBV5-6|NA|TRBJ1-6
CASSSKSKSPLHF
TGTGCCAGCAGCTCGAAATCTAAGTCACCCCTCCACTTT
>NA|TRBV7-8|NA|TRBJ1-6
CASSLVQDYNSPLHF
TGTGCCAGCAGCTTAGTACAGGACTATAATTCACCCCTCCACTTT
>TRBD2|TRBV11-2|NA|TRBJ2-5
CASSPGLSQETQYF
TGTGCCAGCAGCCCGGGACTATCGCAAGAGACCCAGTACTTC
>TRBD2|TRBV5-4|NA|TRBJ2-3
CASSPLSGIDRDTQYF
TGTGCCAGCAGCCCCCTTAGCGGGATAGATCGGGATACGCAGTATTTT
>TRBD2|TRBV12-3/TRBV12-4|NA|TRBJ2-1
CASSSLAGDNEQFF
TGTGCCAGCAGTTCACTAGCGGGAGACAATGAGCAGTTCTTC
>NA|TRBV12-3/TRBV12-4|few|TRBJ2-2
CASSLVTAVNTGELFF
TGTGCCAGCAGTTTAGTCACAGCCGTGAACACCGGGGAGCTGTTTTTT
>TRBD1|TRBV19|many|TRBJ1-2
CASSRKTGNSYEGYTF
TGTGCCAGCTCCAGGAAGACAGGGAATTCCTATGAAGGCTACACCTTC
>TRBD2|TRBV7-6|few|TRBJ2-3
CASSYLAGGPDTQYF
TGTGCCAGCAGCTACCTAGCGGGGGGGCCAGATACGCAGTATTTT
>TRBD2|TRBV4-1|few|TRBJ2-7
CASSQDPDTGGLYEQYF
TGCGCCAGCAGCCAAGATCCGGATACGGGGGGGCTGTACGAGCAGTACTTC
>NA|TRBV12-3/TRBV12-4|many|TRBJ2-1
CASSLLDPAYNEQFF
TGTGCCAGCAGTTTATTAGACCCCGCCTACAATGAGCAGTTCTTC
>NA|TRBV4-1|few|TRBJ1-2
CASSRTYQGNYGYTF
TGCGCCAGCAGCCGAACATATCAGGGAAACTATGGCTACACCTTC
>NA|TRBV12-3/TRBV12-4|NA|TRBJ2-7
CASSSDRSRAYEQYF
TGTGCCAGCAGTTCTGACAGGTCGAGGGCATACGAGCAGTACTTC
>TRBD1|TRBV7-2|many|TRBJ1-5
CASSLGTGESNQPQHF
TGTGCCAGCAGCTTAGGGACAGGGGAGAGCAATCAGCCCCAGCATTTT
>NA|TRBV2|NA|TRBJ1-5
CASSEDRVVNQPQHF
TGTGCCAGCAGTGAAGACAGGGTAGTCAATCAGCCCCAGCATTTT
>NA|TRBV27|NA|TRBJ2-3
CASSLRGGSFREYF
TGTGCCAGCAGTTTACGTGGGGGGTCCTTTCGGGAGTATTTT
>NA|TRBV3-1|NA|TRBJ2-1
CASSGWTGGNEQFF
TGTGCCAGCAGCGGCTGGACTGGGGGCAATGAGCAGTTCTTC
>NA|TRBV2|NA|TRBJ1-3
CASRGGGFSGNTIYF
TGTGCCAGCAGGGGGGGCGGCTTCTCTGGAAACACCATATATTTT
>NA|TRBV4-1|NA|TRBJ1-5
CASSRGPGAGMDQPQHF
TGCGCCAGCAGCCGAGGACCTGGCGCGGGTATGGACCAGCCCCAGCATTTT
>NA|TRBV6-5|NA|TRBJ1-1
CASRVGGDSEAFF
TGTGCCAGCAGGGTTGGAGGGGATAGTGAAGCTTTCTTT
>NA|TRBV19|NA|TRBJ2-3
CASSPTRGGQDTQYF
TGTGCCAGTAGTCCGACTAGGGGGGGCCAAGATACGCAGTATTTT
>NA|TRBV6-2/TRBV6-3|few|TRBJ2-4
CASRYPGQGAKNIQYF
TGTGCCAGCAGATATCCGGGACAAGGAGCCAAAAACATTCAGTACTTC
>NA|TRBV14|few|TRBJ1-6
CASSGTGFESPLHF
TGTGCCAGCAGCGGCACGGGTTTCGAGTCACCCCTCCACTTT
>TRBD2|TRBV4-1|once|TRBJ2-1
CASSQEPAGEQFF
TGCGCCAGCAGCCAAGAGCCAGCGGGGGAGCAGTTCTTC
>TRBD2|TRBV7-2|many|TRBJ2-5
CASSSPRGGIQETQYF
TGTGCCAGCAGCTCACCCCGGGGAGGGATCCAAGAGACCCAGTACTTC
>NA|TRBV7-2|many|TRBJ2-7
CASSPQGSEGNEQYF
TGTGCCAGCAGCCCCCAGGGCTCGGAGGGGAACGAGCAGTACTTC
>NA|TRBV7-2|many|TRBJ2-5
CASSVRPRQETQYF
TGTGCCAGCAGCGTCCGACCGCGCCAAGAGACCCAGTACTTC
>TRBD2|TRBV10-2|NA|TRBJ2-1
CASQTSGRRGSYNEQFF
TGCGCCAGCCAGACTAGCGGGAGGCGGGGCTCCTACAATGAGCAGTTCTTC
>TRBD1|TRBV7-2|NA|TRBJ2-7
CASSLLRDRAHEQYF
TGTGCCAGCAGCTTATTACGGGACAGGGCCCACGAGCAGTACTTC
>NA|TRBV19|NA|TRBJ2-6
CASSRSGGGFGANVLTF
TGTGCCAGTAGTAGGTCAGGGGGGGGTTTTGGGGCCAACGTCCTGACTTTC
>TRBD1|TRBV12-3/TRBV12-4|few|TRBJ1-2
CASRPGGANYGYTF
TGTGCCAGCAGACCAGGGGGGGCCAACTATGGCTACACCTTC
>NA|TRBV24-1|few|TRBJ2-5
CATSEEGPNETQYF
TGTGCCACCAGTGAGGAGGGGCCCAACGAGACCCAGTACTTC
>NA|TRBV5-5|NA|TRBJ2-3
CASTIGTSQATDTQYF
TGTGCCAGCACCATCGGGACTTCCCAGGCCACAGATACGCAGTATTTT
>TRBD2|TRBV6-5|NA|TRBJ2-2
CASSYSSSGRSPHGELFF
TGTGCCAGCAGTTACTCGAGTAGCGGGAGGAGCCCCCACGGGGAGCTGTTTTTT
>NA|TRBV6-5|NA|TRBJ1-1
CASSYSNVLNTEAFF
TGTGCCAGCAGTTACTCGAATGTCTTGAACACTGAAGCTTTCTTT